These 20 T cell receptor beta chains were all obtained from the same sample, sequenced in a study of blood T cell repertoires in COVID-19. Measured with immunoSEQ multiplex PCR; TCRdb has only the in-frame clones, and not every one. The repertoire holds roughly 290,000 clones, with approximately 83% as singletons. The specimen sequenced was PBMCs or T cells enriched from blood (not recorded which). The source of these receptors is a man aged 25 to 40 who had recovered from COVID-19.

The rearrangement links TRBV5-6 to TRBJ2-5; maybe TRBD1 (5 bases). Germline-derived CDR1 and CDR2 are SGHDT and YYEEEE. V lost 3 bases and J lost 4, with 10 bases in between. The CDR3 length is 13 residues. The CDR3 bases are TGTGCCAGCAGCTCAGGGTTAAGAGAGACCCAGTACTTC. Translated, it gives CASSSGLRETQYF.

V gene TRBV19 combines with J gene TRBJ1-6; 7 bases are shared with TRBD1. The length of the CDR3 is 16 residues. CDR1 is LNHDA and CDR2 is SQIVND in the germline V gene (reference sequence). V lost 6 bases and J lost 5; bases outside the gene matches: 10. CDR3 in amino acids: CASRKDRAGNNSPLHF. CDR3 DNA: TGTGCCAGTAGAAAAGACAGGGCGGGAAATAATTCACCCCTCCACTTT.

DNA for the CDR3: TGTGCCAGCAGCAAGGGACAGCTTTCAACTAATGAAAAACTGTTTTTT. Protein: CASSKGQLSTNEKLFF. The J gene is TRBJ1-4, the V gene TRBV5-8; 7 nucleotides agree with TRBD1. The germline gives CDR1 SGHTS, CDR2 YDEGEE. The CDR3 runs to 16 residues. Germline trimming cut 4 bases from V and 0 bases from J; bases unmatched to any gene: 6.

DNA for the CDR3: TGTGCCAGCGGACTTAACTACTACCAAGAGACCCAGTACTTC. Amino acid sequence: CASGLNYYQETQYF. This chain connects TRBV7-2 to TRBJ2-5; maybe TRBD2 (5 bases). The CDR3 has 14 residues. CDR1 and CDR2 from the germline V gene are SGHTA and FQGNSA. Trimming stripped 8 bases from V and 0 bases from J, with 13 bases between.

Turning to this clone: The junction shows a germline mismatch at one end, possibly a read error. The rearrangement joins TRBV6-5 to TRBJ2-1; unclear D gene. Germline values: CDR1 MNHEY, CDR2 SVGAGI. This CDR3 has 11 residues. The CDR3 DNA sequence: TGTGCCAGCAGGTACTACAATGAGCAGTTCTTC. It translates to CASRYYNEQFF.

The CDR3 sequence is CASSYRTEVGYTF. The CDR3 region has the DNA TGTGCCAGCAGCTATCGGACAGAGGTTGGCTACACCTTC. This chain joins TRBV7-2 and TRBJ1-2, with D maybe TRBD1 (6 bases). Deletions cut 4 bases from V and 7 bases from J, with 13 bases between. CDR3 length equals 13 residues. The germline V gene has CDR1 SGHTA and CDR2 FQGNSA.

The chain combines TRBV29-1 with TRBJ2-3; 12 bases map to TRBD2. After removal of 5 bases from V and 2 bases from J, the junction contained 2 bases not matched to a gene. Germline CDR1 reads SQVTM; CDR2 reads ANQGSEA. The CDR3 sequence is 14 residues long. CDR3 residues: CSVRLAGVTDTQYF. DNA of the CDR3: TGCAGCGTTCGACTAGCGGGGGTCACAGATACGCAGTATTTT.

The CDR3 protein is CASSSRARWGLQETQYF. The CDR3 region has the DNA TGTGCCAGCAGTTCGCGGGCTAGATGGGGTTTACAAGAGACCCAGTACTTC. This chain connects TRBV5-4 to TRBJ2-5; tentative D call: TRBD2 (5 bases). CDR3 size: 17 residues. The V end lost 5 bases, the J end lost 2 bases, and 22 bases lay between the germline ends. Germline assignment: CDR1 SGHNT and CDR2 YYREEE (reference sequence).

The chain employs TRBV12-3 or TRBV12-4 and TRBJ2-7; 8 nucleotides align to TRBD1. The CDR3 is made up of 13 amino acids. V lost 5 bases, J lost 5 bases, and 5 bases stayed unmatched. The chain's CDR3 is CASSNTGGNEQYF. CDR3 bases: TGTGCCAGCAGTAACACAGGGGGGAACGAGCAGTACTTC.

The chain employs TRBV7-2 and TRBJ1-5; TRBD1 matches 7 bases. This CDR3 has 13 amino acids. J was trimmed by 9 bases and V by 6 bases; bases with no gene match: 8. Germline V lookup: CDR1 SGHTA, CDR2 FQGNSA. This CDR3 is CASSSDRDWPQHF. DNA of the CDR3: TGTGCCAGCAGTTCCGACAGGGATTGGCCCCAGCATTTT.

This chain joins TRBV7-6 and TRBJ2-1, with 14 bases that match TRBD2. The CDR3 is 17 residues long. The ends lost 5 bases at V and 3 bases at J; junction bases unmatched: 6. Germline V lookup: CDR1 SGHVS, CDR2 FNYEAQ. In nucleotides, the CDR3 is TGTGCCAGCAGCCGACTAGCGGGGGGGATAGTCTACAATGAGCAGTTCTTC. This translates into CASSRLAGGIVYNEQFF.

The chain uses TRBV27 and TRBJ1-3, with 7 nucleotides matching TRBD1. V lost 6 bases, J lost 9 bases, and 14 bases stayed unmatched. Germline V lookup: CDR1 MNHEY, CDR2 SMNVEV (reference sequence). The CDR3 is 15 amino acids. CDR3 residues: CASREIQGSGGTIYF. The CDR3 DNA sequence: TGTGCCAGCAGGGAAATACAGGGGTCCGGCGGCACCATATATTTT.

The chain combines TRBV3-1 (or the pseudogene TRBV3-2) with TRBJ2-7, with TRBD2 identical over 8 bases. Trimming removed 1 base from V and 6 bases from J; junction bases left unmatched: 5. This CDR3 contains 14 residues. CDR1 LGHDT and CDR2 YNNKEL come from the germline V gene (reference sequence). The CDR3 sequence: CASSQGGGLAEQYF. The CDR3 DNA reads TGTGCCAGCAGCCAAGGCGGGGGGCTTGCCGAGCAGTACTTC.

This clone was counted a few times. The gene calls are TRBV12-3 or TRBV12-4 and TRBJ1-5; D possibly corresponds to TRBD1 (5 bases). V lost 5 bases to trimming and J lost 9 bases, with 11 bases between them. The CDR3 covers 12 residues. The DNA for the CDR3 is TGTGCCAGCAGTAACCTCCAGGGGCCCCAGCATTTT. This sequence encodes CASSNLQGPQHF.

J is TRBJ2-7 and V is TRBV2; tentatively, D is TRBD2 (6 bases). The length of the CDR3 is 14 residues. With 7 bases removed from V and 3 bases from J, the gap between germline ends came to 16 bases. Germline values: CDR1 SNHLY, CDR2 FYNNEI. In nucleotides, the CDR3 is TGTGCCAGCACCCCCTTGGGCGGGGTCTACGAGCAGTACTTC. Translation: CASTPLGGVYEQYF.

This clone was seen more than once but under ten times. V usage is TRBV5-1 and J usage is TRBJ1-5, with a possible D match to TRBD1 (6 bases). CDR3 size: 14 residues. V was trimmed by 3 bases and J by 2 bases, leaving 9 bases between them. Per germline, CDR1 SGHRS and CDR2 YFSETQ. The CDR3 loop reads CASSSQGGNQPQHF. CDR3 sequence (DNA): TGCGCCAGCAGCTCACAGGGAGGCAATCAGCCCCAGCATTTT. Drawing the rest from reference TRBV5-1 and TRBJ1-5, the complete variable domain is KAGVTQTPRYLIKTRGQQVTLSCSPISGHRSVSWYQQTPGQGLQFLFEYFSETQRNKGNFPGRFSGRQFSNSRSEMNVSTLELGDSALYLCASSSQGGNQPQHFGDGTRLSIL.

The J gene is TRBJ2-1, the V gene TRBV7-9, with a weak D call TRBD2 (5 bases). CDR3 length: 17 residues. CDR1 and CDR2 from the germline V gene are SEHNR and FQNEAQ (reference sequence). Trimming removed 7 bases from V and 1 base from J, with 20 bases in between. The CDR3 sequence: CASTSPAGKFSYNEQFF. The CDR3 DNA is TGTGCCAGCACCTCCCCAGCCGGGAAGTTTTCCTACAATGAGCAGTTCTTC.

Details on this clone: The sample carries other DNA sequences with the same CDR3. The gene calls are TRBV5-1 and TRBJ2-1, with 7 bases that match TRBD1. CDR1 is SGHRS, CDR2 YFSETQ, per germline. The CDR3 length is 14 residues. V dropped 0 bases and J dropped 10; count of bases not matched to a gene: 7. The CDR3 DNA follows: TGCGCCAGCAGCTTGGGGGCAGGGGGTAACGAGCAGTTCTTC. It translates to CASSLGAGGNEQFF. Looking up the rest from reference TRBV5-1 and TRBJ2-1 gives the full variable domain: KAGVTQTPRYLIKTRGQQVTLSCSPISGHRSVSWYQQTPGQGLQFLFEYFSETQRNKGNFPGRFSGRQFSNSRSEMNVSTLELGDSALYLCASSLGAGGNEQFFGPGTRLTVL.

This clone was found a few times. The rearrangement uses TRBV7-9 and TRBJ2-1; 10 bases map to TRBD2. The CDR3 has 16 residues. The germline V gene has CDR1 SEHNR and CDR2 FQNEAQ (reference sequence). The junction had 6 bases not matched to a gene; V was cut back by 2 bases and J by 5 bases. Here the CDR3 DNA reads TGTGCCAGCAGCTTAAGTCTAGCGGGGGCCCACAATGAGCAGTTCTTC. Amino acids: CASSLSLAGAHNEQFF.

This sequence joins TRBV15 and TRBJ2-3; D is unclear. Looked up from germline, CDR1 is LNHNV and CDR2 is YYDKDF (reference sequence). This CDR3 contains 13 residues. V was clipped by 0 bases and J by 3 bases, with 4 bases between them. The CDR3 region is CATSRDLTDTQYF. In DNA form, the CDR3 reads TGTGCCACCAGCAGAGACCTAACAGATACGCAGTATTTT.